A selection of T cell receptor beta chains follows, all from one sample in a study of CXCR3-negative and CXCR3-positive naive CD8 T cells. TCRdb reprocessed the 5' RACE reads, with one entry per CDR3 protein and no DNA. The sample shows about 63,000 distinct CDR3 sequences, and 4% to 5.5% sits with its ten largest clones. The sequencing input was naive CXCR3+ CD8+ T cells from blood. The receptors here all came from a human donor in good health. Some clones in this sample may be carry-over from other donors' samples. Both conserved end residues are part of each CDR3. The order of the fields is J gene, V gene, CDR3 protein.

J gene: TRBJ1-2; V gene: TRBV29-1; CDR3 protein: CSVEDDARGYGYTF
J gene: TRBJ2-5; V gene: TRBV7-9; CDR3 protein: CASSLTGDWETQYF
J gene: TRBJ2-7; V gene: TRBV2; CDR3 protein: CASSDPKAGDYYEQYF
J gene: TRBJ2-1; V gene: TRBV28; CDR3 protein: CASSFVGNEQFF
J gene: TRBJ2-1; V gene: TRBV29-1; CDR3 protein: CSVPGTSGTNNEQFF
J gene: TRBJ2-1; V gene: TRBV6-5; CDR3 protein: CASSSGTSGSRSSYNEQFF
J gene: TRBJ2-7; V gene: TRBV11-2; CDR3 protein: CAIEAGAGLYEQYF
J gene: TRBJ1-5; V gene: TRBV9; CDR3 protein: CASSPSSGTGGGQPQHF
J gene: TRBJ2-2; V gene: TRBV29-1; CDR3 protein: CSAGIVNTGELFF
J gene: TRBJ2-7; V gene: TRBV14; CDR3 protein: CASSQWAYEQYF
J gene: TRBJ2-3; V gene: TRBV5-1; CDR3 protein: CASSFLAGVEDTQYF
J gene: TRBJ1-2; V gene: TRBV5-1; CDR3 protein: CASSLESTNYGYTF
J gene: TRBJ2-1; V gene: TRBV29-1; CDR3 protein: CSVTRVPQHRDSQLSSYNEQFF